This T cell receptor (beta chain) was found in a study of identical twins. Overall study results and limits: Weaker excess twin sharing was observed in beta out-of-frame sequences. Excess low generation probability was seen in twin-shared out-of-frame alpha sequences.

A word on this clonotype: Its specificity is not known.

Each CDR3 protein gets one entry after TCRdb re-called the 5' RACE reads with MiXCR. The sample gives 700,000 to 950,000 distinct CDR3 sequences, 9% to 15% of which show up once; about 1.6% is in the top ten. These records were also assigned to another study, of yellow fever vaccine responses in identical twins.

The sequence came from a young woman in good health. Sample: PBMCs.

The CDR3 spells CASSEPGLAGTYEQYF. CDR3 in DNA: TGTGCCAGCAGTGAACCGGGACTAGCGGGAACCTACGAGCAGTACTTC. This chain connects TRBV25-1 to TRBJ2-7, with 13 nucleotides matching TRBD2. The CDR3 is 16 residues long. J lost 2 bases, V lost 2 bases, and 3 bases had no gene match. Germline V gene data show CDR1 as MGHDK and CDR2 as SYGVNS.